This TCR beta chain was retrieved from a study of blood T cells in healthy people across ages. For the second PCR, which ran for roughly 7 to 11 cycles, a sample-barcoded 5' primer and a J-beta primer mix were used. TCRdb reprocessed the 5' RACE reads via MiXCR and lists one record per CDR3 protein. The sample carries about 570,000 distinct CDR3 sequences, 27% recorded once. Trimming pared 4 bases from V and 4 bases from J, leaving 19 bases between. Germline V gene data show CDR1 as DFQATT and CDR2 as SNEGSKA (reference sequence). The CDR3 contains 15 residues. This clonotype was detected only once. Antigen: not known. Overall study findings and caveats: Measured against age, TCR beta diversity per million T cells decreased in a roughly linear manner.

The V call is TRBV20-1, the J call TRBJ1-2; tentative D call: TRBD1 (6 bases). Input material: blood. The source is a woman aged 70-85 years in good health. This CDR3 reads CSANRAGVRGYGYTF. The CDR3 bases are TGCAGTGCTAATCGGGCGGGGGTCAGGGGCTATGGCTACACCTTC.